A selection of T cell receptor beta chains follows, all from one sample in a study of blood T cell repertoires in COVID-19. Generated by immunoSEQ multiplex PCR, the TCRdb table keeps only in-frame clones and is missing some. This sample carries 260,000 or so clones, approximately 86% of them seen once, and the ten largest clones take 9% to 9.5%. The sequenced sample consisted of peripheral blood. Every receptor here comes from a man between 18 and 35 years old with active or convalescent COVID-19. Each CDR3 is given with its conserved first and last residue. The D gene is left open where the match is weak. Part of the rows lack a size; the others show once, few, many or a class for expanded clones.

>-|TRBV10-3|TRBJ1-1|-
CAISEGQLMNTEAFF
TGTGCCATCAGTGAGGGACAGCTAATGAACACTGAAGCTTTCTTT
>-|TRBV9|TRBJ2-7|TRBD2
CASSVELWTDPSGGSYEQYF
TGTGCCAGCAGCGTAGAGCTTTGGACAGACCCTAGCGGGGGGTCCTACGAGCAGTACTTC
>-|TRBV14|TRBJ2-5|TRBD1
CASSYRGLETQYF
TGTGCCAGCAGCTACAGGGGGCTCGAGACCCAGTACTTC
>-|TRBV13|TRBJ1-1|TRBD1
CASVGQGATEAFF
TGTGCCTCAGTGGGACAGGGGGCCACTGAAGCTTTCTTT
>-|TRBV10-3|TRBJ1-5|TRBD1
CAISQTQGDNQPQHF
TGTGCCATCAGTCAAACACAGGGGGACAATCAGCCCCAGCATTTT
>-|TRBV6-4|TRBJ1-1|-
CASSAGLATEAFF
TGTGCCAGCAGTGCAGGGTTGGCCACTGAAGCTTTCTTT
>once|TRBV5-6|TRBJ1-4|-
CASSQRVAGVMEKLFF
TGTGCCAGCAGCCAAAGGGTGGCAGGGGTCATGGAAAAACTGTTTTTT
>-|TRBV6-6|TRBJ2-1|TRBD2
CASGGGGADEQFF
TGTGCCAGCGGGGGCGGGGGGGCAGATGAGCAGTTCTTC
>-|TRBV9|TRBJ2-5|TRBD2
CASSVRLAGGQETQYF
TGTGCCAGCAGCGTTAGGCTAGCGGGGGGTCAAGAGACCCAGTACTTC
>-|TRBV5-1|TRBJ2-5|-
CASSPTAQETQYF
TGCGCCAGCAGCCCGACAGCGCAAGAGACCCAGTACTTC
>once|TRBV11-2|TRBJ2-7|TRBD1
CASRPGRGTGGAYEQYF
TGTGCCAGCAGACCCGGCAGGGGGACAGGGGGCGCCTACGAGCAGTACTTC
>-|TRBV18|TRBJ1-2|TRBD1
CASSPPIGTGGDYGYTF
TGTGCCAGCTCACCACCGATAGGAACAGGGGGCGACTATGGCTACACCTTC
>-|TRBV11-3|TRBJ1-4|-
CASSLEFRGRNEKLFF
TGTGCCAGCAGCTTAGAGTTCAGGGGCCGTAATGAAAAACTGTTTTTT
>-|TRBV7-2|TRBJ1-5|TRBD1
CASSATGGVQPQHF
TGTGCCAGCAGCGCGACAGGGGGCGTTCAGCCCCAGCATTTT
>-|TRBV7-6|TRBJ1-1|TRBD1
CASSLSGTGRTEAFF
TGTGCCAGCAGCTTATCCGGGACAGGGCGCACTGAAGCTTTCTTT
>-|TRBV2|TRBJ2-7|TRBD2
CASTDLAGSGYEQYF
TGTGCCAGCACAGACCTAGCGGGGTCCGGCTACGAGCAGTACTTC
>-|TRBV5-1|TRBJ2-1|TRBD2
CASSSQITSGGENEQFF
TGCGCCAGCAGCTCACAAATAACTAGCGGGGGGGAGAATGAGCAGTTCTTC
>-|TRBV18|TRBJ2-7|TRBD1
CASSPRDRPYEQYF
TGTGCCAGCTCACCCCGGGACAGACCCTACGAGCAGTACTTC
>-|TRBV2|TRBJ2-1|-
CASRGLSNEQFF
TGTGCCAGCAGGGGGCTGTCTAATGAGCAGTTCTTC
>-|TRBV7-7|TRBJ1-2|TRBD1
CASSLLRTGDYYGYTF
TGTGCCAGCAGCTTATTGAGGACAGGAGATTACTATGGCTACACCTTC
>-|TRBV2|TRBJ2-3|-
CASSEVRGTDTQYF
TGTGCCAGCAGTGAAGTCAGGGGCACAGATACGCAGTATTTT
>-|TRBV6-5|TRBJ2-2|-
CASSSGEPTGELFF
TGTGCCAGCAGTTCCGGAGAACCCACCGGGGAGCTGTTTTTT
>-|TRBV2|TRBJ2-3|-
CASRGQGDTQYF
TGTGCCAGCAGGGGGCAAGGAGATACGCAGTATTTT
>few|TRBV10-2|TRBJ1-5|-
CASSELGLNQPQHF
TGCGCCAGCAGTGAGTTGGGGCTCAATCAGCCCCAGCATTTT
>-|TRBV13|TRBJ2-7|TRBD2
CASSAPGLAGTYEQYF
TGTGCCAGCAGCGCACCCGGACTAGCGGGGACCTACGAGCAGTACTTC
>-|TRBV6-5|TRBJ1-2|TRBD1
CASSYVGTAHYGYTF
TGTGCCAGCAGTTATGTCGGGACAGCCCACTATGGCTACACCTTC
>-|TRBV7-6|TRBJ2-3|-
CASSLRQPVSTDTQYF
TGTGCCAGCAGCCTTCGACAGCCTGTGAGCACAGATACGCAGTATTTT
>-|TRBV13|TRBJ1-4|-
CASSLASEKLFF
TGTGCCAGCAGCTTAGCCAGTGAAAAACTGTTTTTT
>-|TRBV5-8|TRBJ2-5|TRBD1
CASSARGSETQYF
TGTGCCAGCAGCGCCAGGGGGTCGGAGACCCAGTACTTC
>-|TRBV9|TRBJ2-7|TRBD2
CASSPSGGGEQYF
TGTGCCAGCAGCCCCAGTGGGGGGGGAGAGCAGTACTTC
>once|TRBV5-6|TRBJ2-3|-
CASSLQNTQYF
TGTGCCAGCAGCTTGCAGAATACGCAGTATTTT
>-|TRBV7-3|TRBJ1-2|-
CASSSGGRGNYGYTF
TGTGCCAGCAGCTCCGGGGGAAGGGGTAACTATGGCTACACCTTC
>-|TRBV7-6|TRBJ1-1|TRBD1
CASSLGAGGQNTEAFF
TGTGCCAGCAGCTTAGGCGCAGGGGGCCAGAACACTGAAGCTTTCTTT
>-|TRBV6-5|TRBJ1-5|TRBD1
CASRPGTGNQPQHF
TGTGCCAGCAGGCCCGGGACAGGCAATCAGCCCCAGCATTTT
>once|TRBV19|TRBJ2-1|TRBD1
CASTPGGEQFF
TGTGCCAGTACACCAGGGGGTGAGCAGTTCTTC
>-|TRBV6-5|TRBJ2-7|TRBD1
CATKQGGEVMEQYF
TGTGCCACTAAACAGGGGGGCGAGGTAATGGAGCAGTACTTC
>-|TRBV5-1|TRBJ2-3|TRBD2
CASSSPTLAGRRTDTQYF
TGCGCCAGCAGCTCCCCCACCCTAGCGGGGCGTCGCACAGATACGCAGTATTTT
>-|TRBV6-5|TRBJ1-3|-
CASSTRQTSGNTIYF
TGTGCCAGCAGTACTCGACAGACCTCTGGAAACACCATATATTTT
>-|TRBV27|TRBJ1-4|-
CARDYRARVVLFF
TGTGCCAGAGACTACAGGGCTCGTGTGGTTCTGTTTTTT
>-|TRBV29-1|TRBJ2-7|TRBD2
CSVEFPGGYEQYF
TGCAGCGTTGAATTCCCGGGGGGCTACGAGCAGTACTTC
>once|TRBV3-1/TRBV3-2|TRBJ2-7|-
CASSQEVWGDYEQYF
TGTGCCAGCAGCCAAGAAGTATGGGGCGACTACGAGCAGTACTTC
>-|TRBV7-8|TRBJ2-5|TRBD1
CASSFLPGTGAETQYF
TGTGCCAGCAGCTTTCTTCCCGGGACAGGGGCAGAGACCCAGTACTTC
>-|TRBV7-2|TRBJ2-1|TRBD2
CASSLGLAGALATKEQFF
TGTGCCAGCAGCTTAGGTCTAGCGGGGGCCCTCGCCACAAAGGAGCAGTTCTTC
>-|TRBV4-1|TRBJ1-1|-
CASNYRVNSGTNTEAFF
TGCGCCAGCAATTATCGGGTGAATTCTGGCACGAACACTGAAGCTTTCTTT
>-|TRBV21-1|TRBJ2-1|-
CASSKGAGRRGEQFF
TGTGCCAGCAGCAAAGGCGCAGGGAGGAGGGGTGAGCAGTTCTTC
>-|TRBV27|TRBJ1-2|-
CASSLSFSYGYTF
TGTGCCAGCAGTTTATCCTTCTCCTATGGCTACACCTTC
>-|TRBV5-1|TRBJ2-3|TRBD2
CASSLVVAGGSTDTQYF
TGCGCCAGCAGCTTGGTAGTAGCGGGGGGGTCGACAGATACGCAGTATTTT
>once|TRBV5-5|TRBJ1-3|-
CASSLVLGPLLGGNTIYF
TGTGCCAGCAGCTTGGTGCTGGGGCCCCTCCTGGGGGGAAACACCATATATTTT
>once|TRBV5-4|TRBJ1-1|TRBD1
CASRPAQGAFTEAFF
TGTGCCAGCAGACCCGCACAGGGGGCGTTTACTGAAGCTTTCTTT
>-|TRBV5-1|TRBJ2-5|-
CASSSGTRQETQYF
TGCGCCAGCAGCTCCGGGACTCGCCAAGAGACCCAGTACTTC